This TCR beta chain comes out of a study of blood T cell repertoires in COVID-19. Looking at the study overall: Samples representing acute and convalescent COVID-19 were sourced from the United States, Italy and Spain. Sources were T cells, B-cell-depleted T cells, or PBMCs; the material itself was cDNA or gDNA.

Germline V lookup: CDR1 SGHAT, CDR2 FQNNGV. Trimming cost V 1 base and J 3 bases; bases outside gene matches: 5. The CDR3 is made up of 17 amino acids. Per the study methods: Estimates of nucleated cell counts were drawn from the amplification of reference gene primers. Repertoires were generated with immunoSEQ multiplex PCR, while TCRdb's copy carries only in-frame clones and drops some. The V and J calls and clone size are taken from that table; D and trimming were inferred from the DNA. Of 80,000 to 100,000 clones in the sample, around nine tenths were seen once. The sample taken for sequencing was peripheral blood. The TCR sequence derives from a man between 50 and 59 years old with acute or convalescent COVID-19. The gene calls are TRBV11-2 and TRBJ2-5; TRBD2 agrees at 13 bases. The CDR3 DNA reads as TGTGCCAGCAGCTTAGGAACTAGCGGGAGGGCGAAAGAGACCCAGTACTTC. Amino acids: CASSLGTSGRAKETQYF.